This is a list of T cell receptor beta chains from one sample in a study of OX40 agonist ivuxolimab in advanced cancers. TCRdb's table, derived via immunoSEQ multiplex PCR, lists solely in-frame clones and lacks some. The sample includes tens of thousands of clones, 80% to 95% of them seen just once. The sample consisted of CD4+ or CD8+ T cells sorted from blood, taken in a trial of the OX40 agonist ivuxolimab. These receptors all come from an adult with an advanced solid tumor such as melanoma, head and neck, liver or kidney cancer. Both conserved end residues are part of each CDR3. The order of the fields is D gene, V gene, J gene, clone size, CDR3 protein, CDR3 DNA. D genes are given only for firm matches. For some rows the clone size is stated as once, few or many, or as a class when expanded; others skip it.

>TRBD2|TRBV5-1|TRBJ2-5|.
CASSLSRASGQETQYF
TGCGCCAGCAGCTTGTCAAGGGCTAGCGGCCAAGAGACCCAGTACTTC
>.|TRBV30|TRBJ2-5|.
CAWTGGETQYF
TGTGCCTGGACTGGGGGAGAGACCCAGTACTTC
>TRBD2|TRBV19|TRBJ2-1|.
CASSIDRASGREQFF
TGTGCCAGTAGTATAGATCGGGCTAGCGGGAGGGAGCAGTTCTTC
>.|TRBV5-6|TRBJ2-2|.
CASSYTNTGELFF
TGTGCCAGCAGCTATACGAACACCGGGGAGCTGTTTTTT
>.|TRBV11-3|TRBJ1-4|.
CAGIHLDHTAALNEKLFF
TGTGCCGGAATCCACCTAGATCACACGGCAGCTTTGAATGAAAAACTGTTTTTT
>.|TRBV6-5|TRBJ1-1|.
CASSSEGPNTEAFF
TGTGCCAGCAGTTCGGAGGGGCCGAACACTGAAGCTTTCTTT
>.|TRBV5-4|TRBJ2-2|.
CASSHGGRGTNTGELFF
TGTGCCAGCAGCCATGGAGGTCGGGGGACTAACACCGGGGAGCTGTTTTTT
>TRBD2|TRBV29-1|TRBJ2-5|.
CSVDQGTSIGRYF
TGCAGCGTTGACCAGGGGACTAGCATAGGTCGGTACTTC
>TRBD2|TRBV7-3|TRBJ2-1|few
CASSELPGLPIIF
TGTGCCAGCAGCGAATTGCCGGGACTACCAATCATCTTC
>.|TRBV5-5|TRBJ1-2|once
CASSSSGDGRYGYTF
TGTGCCAGCAGCTCCTCGGGGGATGGGCGGTATGGCTACACCTTC
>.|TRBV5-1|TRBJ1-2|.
CASSLGDGNYGYTF
TGCGCCAGCAGCTTGGGGGACGGGAACTATGGCTACACCTTC
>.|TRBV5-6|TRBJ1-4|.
CASRMWQGNEKLFF
TGTGCCAGCAGAATGTGGCAGGGCAATGAAAAACTGTTTTTT
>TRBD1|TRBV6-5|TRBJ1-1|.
CASSFTGARYTEAFF
TGTGCCAGCAGTTTTACAGGGGCCCGGTACACTGAAGCTTTCTTT
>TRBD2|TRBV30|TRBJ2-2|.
CASTGTSGITGELFF
TGTGCCTCTACCGGGACTAGCGGTATCACCGGGGAGCTGTTTTTT
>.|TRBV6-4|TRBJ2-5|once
CASSEVAGSGETQYF
TGTGCCAGCAGTGAAGTGGCGGGCTCGGGAGAGACCCAGTACTTC
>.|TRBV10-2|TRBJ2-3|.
CASSDPVSDRSTDTQYF
TGCGCCAGCAGTGATCCCGTTTCCGATCGAAGCACAGATACGCAGTATTTT
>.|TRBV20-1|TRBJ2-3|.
CSPGGTDTQYF
TGCAGTCCAGGGGGGACAGATACGCAGTATTTT
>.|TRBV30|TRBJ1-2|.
CAWSVRLPWGGYTF
TGTGCCTGGAGTGTCCGGCTCCCTTGGGGTGGCTACACCTTC
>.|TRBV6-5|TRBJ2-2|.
CASSYLSTGLPGELFF
TGTGCCAGCAGTTATCTTTCTACAGGGTTGCCCGGGGAGCTGTTTTTT
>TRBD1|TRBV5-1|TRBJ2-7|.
CASSTTQGVTYEQYF
TGCGCCAGCAGCACGACACAGGGGGTAACCTACGAGCAGTACTTC
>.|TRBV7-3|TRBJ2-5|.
CASSQRAGETQYF
TGTGCCAGCAGCCAAAGAGCGGGAGAGACCCAGTACTTC
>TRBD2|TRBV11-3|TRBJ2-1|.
CASSQSGTSGGNEQFF
TGTGCCAGCAGCCAGTCCGGGACTAGCGGGGGTAATGAGCAGTTCTTC
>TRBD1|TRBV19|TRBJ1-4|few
CASSPGQGHEKLFF
TGTGCCAGTAGCCCCGGACAGGGGCATGAAAAACTGTTTTTT
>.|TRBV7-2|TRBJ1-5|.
CASSLVRGRQPQHF
TGTGCCAGCAGCTTAGTGAGGGGGAGGCAGCCCCAGCATTTT
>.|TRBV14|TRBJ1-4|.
CASSQDLRGELFF
TGTGCCAGCAGCCAAGATCTCCGGGGGGAACTGTTTTTT
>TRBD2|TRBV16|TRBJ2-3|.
CASSQSLRLAQSTDTQYF
TGTGCCAGCAGCCAATCCCTGCGACTAGCGCAAAGCACAGATACGCAGTATTTT
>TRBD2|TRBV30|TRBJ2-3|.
CAWKIAGADTQYF
TGTGCCTGGAAAATAGCGGGAGCAGATACGCAGTATTTT
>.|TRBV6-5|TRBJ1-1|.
CASSLSLNTEAFF
TGTGCCAGCAGTCTAAGTTTGAACACTGAAGCTTTCTTT
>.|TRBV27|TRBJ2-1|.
CASSESPSYNEQFF
TGTGCCAGCAGTGAGAGCCCCTCCTACAATGAGCAGTTCTTC
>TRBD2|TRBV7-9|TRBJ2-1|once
CASSLSKGTGTTYNEQFF
TGTGCCAGCAGCTTATCAAAGGGGACGGGGACTACATACAATGAGCAGTTCTTC
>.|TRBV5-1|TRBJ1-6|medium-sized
CASSSGDQPLHF
TGCGCCAGCAGCTCAGGGGATCAACCCCTCCACTTT
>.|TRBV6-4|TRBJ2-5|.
CASSDSGAFHGTYQETQYF
TGTGCCAGCAGTGACTCAGGGGCCTTCCACGGAACATACCAAGAGACCCAGTACTTC
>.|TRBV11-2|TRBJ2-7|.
CASSSAYEQYF
TGTGCCAGCAGCTCGGCCTACGAGCAGTACTTC
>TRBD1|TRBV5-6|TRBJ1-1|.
CASSLGQGTSEAFF
TGTGCCAGCAGCTTGGGACAGGGAACTTCTGAAGCTTTCTTT
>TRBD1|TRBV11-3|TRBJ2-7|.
CASSFGQGHYEQYF
TGTGCCAGCAGCTTTGGACAGGGGCACTACGAGCAGTACTTC
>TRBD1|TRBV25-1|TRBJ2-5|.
CASDTGEETQYF
TGTGCCAGCGACACAGGGGAAGAGACCCAGTACTTC
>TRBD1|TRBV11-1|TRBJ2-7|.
CASSSRDRDYEQYF
TGTGCCAGCAGCAGCCGGGACAGGGATTACGAGCAGTACTTC
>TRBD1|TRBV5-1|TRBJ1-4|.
CASSSRGSDEKLFF
TGCGCCAGCAGCTCCAGGGGGTCCGATGAAAAACTGTTTTTT
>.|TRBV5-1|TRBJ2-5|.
CASSLSQGRQETQYF
TGCGCCAGCAGCTTGTCCCAGGGGAGACAAGAGACCCAGTACTTC
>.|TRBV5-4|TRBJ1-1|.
CASSTLWDRKTEAFF
TGTGCCAGCAGCACCTTGTGGGACCGAAAAACTGAAGCTTTCTTT
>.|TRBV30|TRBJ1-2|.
CAWKGWVGYTF
TGTGCCTGGAAGGGGTGGGTTGGCTACACCTTC
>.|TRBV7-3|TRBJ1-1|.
CASSRGSSNTEAFF
TGTGCCAGCAGCCGCGGGTCCTCGAACACTGAAGCTTTCTTT
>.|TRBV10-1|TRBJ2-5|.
CASSDSRFTQYF
TGCGCCAGCAGTGACTCCCGTTTCACCCAGTACTTC
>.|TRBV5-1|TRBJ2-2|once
CASSRDLTGELFF
TGCGCCAGCAGCCGGGACTTAACCGGGGAGCTGTTTTTT
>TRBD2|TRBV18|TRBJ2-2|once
CASSPLAGGNTGELFF
TGTGCCAGCTCACCATTAGCGGGAGGGAACACCGGGGAGCTGTTTTTT
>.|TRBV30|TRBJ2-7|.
CAWSMGVTYEQYF
TGTGCCTGGAGTATGGGGGTGACCTACGAGCAGTACTTC
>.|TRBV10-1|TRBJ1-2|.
CASSEIGNYGYTF
TGCGCCAGCAGTGAGATAGGCAACTATGGCTACACCTTC
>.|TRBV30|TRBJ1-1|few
CAWSVQERSKNTEAFF
TGTGCCTGGAGTGTACAGGAAAGGTCAAAGAACACTGAAGCTTTCTTT
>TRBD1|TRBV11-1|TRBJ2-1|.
CASSLQGASNEQFF
TGTGCCAGCAGCCTACAGGGGGCGTCCAATGAGCAGTTCTTC
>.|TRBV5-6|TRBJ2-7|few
CASSLPGGPAHEQYF
TGTGCCAGCAGCTTGCCCGGAGGTCCCGCTCACGAGCAGTACTTC
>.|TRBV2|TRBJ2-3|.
CASSAQGGTDTQYF
TGTGCCAGCAGTGCACAGGGTGGGACAGATACGCAGTATTTT
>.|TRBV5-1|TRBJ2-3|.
CASSTPSGQPDTQYF
TGCGCCAGCAGCACCCCTTCCGGGCAGCCAGATACGCAGTATTTT
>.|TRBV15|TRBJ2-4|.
CATSRDLRLENIQYF
TGTGCCACCAGCAGAGATCTTAGACTAGAAAACATTCAGTACTTC
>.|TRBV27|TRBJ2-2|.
CASSLSPVDGTGELFF
TGTGCCAGCAGTTTATCCCCCGTGGATGGAACCGGGGAGCTGTTTTTT
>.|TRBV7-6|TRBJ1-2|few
CASSSVGGNGYTF
TGTGCCAGCAGCTCCGTCGGGGGGAATGGCTACACCTTC
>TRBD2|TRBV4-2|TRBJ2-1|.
CASSQISGGYNEQFF
TGTGCCAGCAGCCAGATTAGCGGGGGCTACAATGAGCAGTTCTTC
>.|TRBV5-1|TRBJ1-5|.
CASSLGVGQPQHF
TGCGCCAGCAGCTTGGGAGTAGGGCAGCCCCAGCATTTT
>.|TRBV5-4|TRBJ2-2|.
CASSPWPSGGTGELFF
TGTGCCAGCAGCCCATGGCCGTCGGGCGGCACCGGGGAGCTGTTTTTT